These 7 T cell receptor beta chains came from one sample sequenced in a study of identical twins. MiXCR, run by TCRdb on the 5' RACE reads, gives a single entry per CDR3 protein. The sample has some 690,000 distinct CDR3 sequences, about 20% seen once. These data also formed part of another study, on T cells expressing NK-cell markers.

Sequencing was done on a sample of PBMCs. Receptors originate from a woman aged 18-35 years in good health.

This chain uses TRBV24-1 with TRBJ2-1; 11 nucleotides line up with TRBD2. After removal of 3 bases from V and 3 bases from J, the junction contained 3 bases not matched to a gene. The CDR3 sequence is 16 residues long. Per germline, CDR1 KGHDR and CDR2 SFDVKD. The CDR3 coding sequence is TGTGCCACCAGTGATGATAGCGGGAGGGTCTACAATGAGCAGTTCTTC. Translated, it gives CATSDDSGRVYNEQFF.

As to this clonotype: It may be a read error: a sequence one base away is much more abundant. The chain employs TRBV12-3 or TRBV12-4 and TRBJ2-7, with 9 positions matching TRBD2. The CDR3 has 14 residues. V was clipped by 6 bases and J by 0 bases; unmatched bases: 3. CDR3 DNA sequence: TGTGCCAGCAGGATTAGCGGGAGCTCCTACGAGCAGTACTTC. Translated, it gives CASRISGSSYEQYF.

V is TRBV29-1 and J is TRBJ2-7; tentative D call: TRBD2 (6 bases). Germline V CDR1 and CDR2: SQVTM, ANQGSEA. This CDR3 is 13 amino acids long. V was trimmed by 5 bases and J by 2 bases, leaving 13 bases between them. This CDR3 reads CSVLLGGTYEQYF. As DNA, the CDR3 is TGCAGCGTTCTTTTGGGGGGAACCTACGAGCAGTACTTC.

In nucleotides, the CDR3 is TGTGCCACCAGTAAAGGGGGACAGGGCTACGAGCAGTACTTC. Protein: CATSKGGQGYEQYF. This chain connects TRBV15 to TRBJ2-7; 9 bases are a match to TRBD1. Looked up from germline, CDR1 is LNHNV and CDR2 is YYDKDF (reference sequence). Losses at the gene ends were 6 bases for V and 3 bases for J; bases not matched to a gene: 6. The CDR3 extends over 14 amino acids.

This clonotype was seen more than once but under ten times. The rearrangement joins TRBV20-1 to TRBJ1-1; D is unclear. CDR1 is DFQATT and CDR2 is SNEGSKA in the germline V gene (reference sequence). V was shortened by 3 bases and J by 4 bases, with 15 bases between the two germline ends. The CDR3 loop spans 14 amino acids. The DNA for the CDR3 is TGCAGTGCTAGGGACCGACCCACGGGCACTGAAGCTTTCTTT. Translated, it gives CSARDRPTGTEAFF.

This clonotype came up a few times. V usage is TRBV7-2 and J usage is TRBJ1-5; the D is unclear. Germline V gene sequence: CDR1 SGHTA, CDR2 FQGNSA. The length of the CDR3 is 14 residues. V was pared by 1 base and J by 2 bases, with 6 bases between. CDR3: CASSLENGNQPQHF. DNA for the CDR3: TGTGCCAGCAGCTTAGAGAACGGCAATCAGCCCCAGCATTTT.

There are a few counts of this clonotype. This sequence joins TRBV29-1 and TRBJ2-1, with unresolved D. This CDR3 is 11 amino acids long. Germline CDR1 is SQVTM and CDR2 is ANQGSEA. V lost 2 bases and J 4 bases, leaving 3 bases between the germline ends. This CDR3 reads CSVELYNEQFF. CDR3 DNA: TGCAGCGTTGAACTGTACAATGAGCAGTTCTTC.